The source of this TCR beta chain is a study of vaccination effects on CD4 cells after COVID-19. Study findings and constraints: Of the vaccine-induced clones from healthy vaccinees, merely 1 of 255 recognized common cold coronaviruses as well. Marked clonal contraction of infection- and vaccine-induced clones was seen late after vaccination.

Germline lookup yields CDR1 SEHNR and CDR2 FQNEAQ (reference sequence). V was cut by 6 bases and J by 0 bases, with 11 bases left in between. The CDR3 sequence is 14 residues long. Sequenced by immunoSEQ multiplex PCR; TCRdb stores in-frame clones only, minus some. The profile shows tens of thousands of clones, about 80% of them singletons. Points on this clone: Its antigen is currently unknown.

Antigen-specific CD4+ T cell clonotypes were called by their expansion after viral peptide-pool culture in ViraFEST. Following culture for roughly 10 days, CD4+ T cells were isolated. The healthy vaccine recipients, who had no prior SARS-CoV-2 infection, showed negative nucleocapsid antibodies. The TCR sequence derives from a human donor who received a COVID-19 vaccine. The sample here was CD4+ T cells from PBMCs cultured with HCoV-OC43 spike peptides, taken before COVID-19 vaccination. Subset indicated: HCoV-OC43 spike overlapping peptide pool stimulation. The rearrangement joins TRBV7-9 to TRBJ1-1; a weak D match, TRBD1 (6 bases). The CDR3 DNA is TGTGCCAGCAGAAAAGGACAGATGAACACTGAAGCTTTCTTT. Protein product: CASRKGQMNTEAFF.